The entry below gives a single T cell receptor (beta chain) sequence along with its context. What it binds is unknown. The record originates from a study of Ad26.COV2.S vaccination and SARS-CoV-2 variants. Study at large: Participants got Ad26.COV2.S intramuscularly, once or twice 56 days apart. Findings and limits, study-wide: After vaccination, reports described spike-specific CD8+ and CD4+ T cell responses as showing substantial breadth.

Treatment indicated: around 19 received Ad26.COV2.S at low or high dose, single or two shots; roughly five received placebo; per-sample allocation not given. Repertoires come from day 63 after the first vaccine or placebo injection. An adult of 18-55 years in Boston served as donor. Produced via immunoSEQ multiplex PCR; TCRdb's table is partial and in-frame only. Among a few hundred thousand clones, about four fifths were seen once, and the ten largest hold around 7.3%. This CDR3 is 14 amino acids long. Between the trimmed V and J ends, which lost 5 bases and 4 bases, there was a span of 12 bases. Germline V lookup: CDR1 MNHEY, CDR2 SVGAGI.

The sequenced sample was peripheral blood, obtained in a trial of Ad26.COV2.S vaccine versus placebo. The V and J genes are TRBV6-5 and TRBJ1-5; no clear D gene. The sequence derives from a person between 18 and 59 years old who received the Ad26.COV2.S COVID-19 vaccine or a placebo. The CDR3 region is CASSLSAGNQPQHF. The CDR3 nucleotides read TGTGCCAGCAGTCTGTCGGCGGGGAATCAGCCCCAGCATTTT.